Sequencing of this TCR beta chain was carried out in a study of T-cell reconstitution after alpha-beta-depleted transplantation in children. This clonotype has ten or more counts. Germline V CDR1 and CDR2: SEHNR, FQNEAQ (reference sequence). The trim removed 5 bases at V and 2 bases at J, leaving 11 bases unmatched. CDR3 size: 17 residues. The library targeted TCRbeta and was prepared with unique molecular identifiers. Each CDR3 protein is one row after TCRdb ran MiXCR on the PCR reads. The sample yields about 150,000 distinct CDR3 sequences, roughly 8.8% seen once. The source material was PBMCs, mostly from graft donor cells, sampled 180 days after TCRalphabeta/CD19-depleted stem cell transplant. The TCR comes from a female patient aged 2-9 years who had a stem cell transplant for congenital amegakaryocytic thrombocytopenia, so the T cells may come from the graft donor. The chain couples TRBV7-9 to TRBJ2-3; 9 bases line up with TRBD2. CDR3 residues: CASSRLAEPFLTDTQYF. As DNA, the CDR3 is TGTGCCAGCAGCCGACTAGCGGAGCCTTTTCTCACAGATACGCAGTATTTT.